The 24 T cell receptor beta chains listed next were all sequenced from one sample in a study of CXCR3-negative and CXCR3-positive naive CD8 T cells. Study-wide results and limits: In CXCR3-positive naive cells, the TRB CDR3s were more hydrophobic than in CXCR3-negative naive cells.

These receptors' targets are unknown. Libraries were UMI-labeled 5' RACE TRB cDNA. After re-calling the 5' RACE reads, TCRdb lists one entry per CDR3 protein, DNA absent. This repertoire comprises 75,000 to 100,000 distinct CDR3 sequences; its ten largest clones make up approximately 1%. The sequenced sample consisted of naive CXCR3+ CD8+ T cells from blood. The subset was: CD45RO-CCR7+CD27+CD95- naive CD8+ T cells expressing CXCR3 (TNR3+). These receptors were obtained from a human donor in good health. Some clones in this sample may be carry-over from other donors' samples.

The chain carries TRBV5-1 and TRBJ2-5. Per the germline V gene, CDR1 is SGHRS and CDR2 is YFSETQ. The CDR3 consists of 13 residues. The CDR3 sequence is CASSLARGETQYF.

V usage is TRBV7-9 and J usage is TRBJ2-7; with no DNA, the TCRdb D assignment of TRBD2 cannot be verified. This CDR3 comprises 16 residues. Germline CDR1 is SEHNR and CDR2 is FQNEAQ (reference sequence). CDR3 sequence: CASSWEGASGSYEQYF.

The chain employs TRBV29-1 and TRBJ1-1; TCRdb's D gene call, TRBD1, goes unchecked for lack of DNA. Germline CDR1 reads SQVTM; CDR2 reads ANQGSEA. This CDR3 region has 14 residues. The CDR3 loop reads CSVEGWDLNTEAFF.

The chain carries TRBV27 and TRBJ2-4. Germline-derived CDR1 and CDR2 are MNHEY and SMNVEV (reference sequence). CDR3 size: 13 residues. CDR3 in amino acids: CASSFISENIQYF.

CDR3: CASSYVGGANEKLFF. The chain employs TRBV6-2 or TRBV6-3 and TRBJ1-4; lacking DNA, the TRBD1 call made by TCRdb goes unchecked. The CDR3 spans 15 residues. Germline-derived CDR1 and CDR2 are MNHEY and SVGEGT.

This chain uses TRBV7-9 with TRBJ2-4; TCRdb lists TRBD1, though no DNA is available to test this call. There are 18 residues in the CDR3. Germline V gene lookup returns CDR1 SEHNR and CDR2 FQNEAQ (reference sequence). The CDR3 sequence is CASSLHGTGNLAKNIQYF.

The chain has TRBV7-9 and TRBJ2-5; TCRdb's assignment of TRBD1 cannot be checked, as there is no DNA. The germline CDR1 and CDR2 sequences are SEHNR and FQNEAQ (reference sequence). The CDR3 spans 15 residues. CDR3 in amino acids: CASSLSETEGETQYF. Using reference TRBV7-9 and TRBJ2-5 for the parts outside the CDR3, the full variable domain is DTGVSQNPRHKITKRGQNVTFRCDPISEHNRLYWYRQTLGQGPEFLTYFQNEAQLEKSRLLSDRFSAERPKGSFSTLEIQRTEQGDSAMYLCASSLSETEGETQYFGPGTRLLVL.

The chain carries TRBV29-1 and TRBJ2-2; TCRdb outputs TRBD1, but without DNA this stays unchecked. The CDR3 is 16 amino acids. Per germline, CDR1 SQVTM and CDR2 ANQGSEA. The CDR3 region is CSVVAPWGQDTGELFF.

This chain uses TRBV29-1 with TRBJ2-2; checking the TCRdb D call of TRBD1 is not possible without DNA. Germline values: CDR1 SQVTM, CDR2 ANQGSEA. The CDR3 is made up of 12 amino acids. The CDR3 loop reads CSGQGATGELFF.

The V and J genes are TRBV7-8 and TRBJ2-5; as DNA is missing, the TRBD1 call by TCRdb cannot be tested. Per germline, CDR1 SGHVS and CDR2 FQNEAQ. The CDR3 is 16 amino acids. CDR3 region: CASSFPQGVAQETQYF.

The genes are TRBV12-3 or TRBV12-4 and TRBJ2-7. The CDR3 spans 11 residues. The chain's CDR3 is CASRSPYEQYF.

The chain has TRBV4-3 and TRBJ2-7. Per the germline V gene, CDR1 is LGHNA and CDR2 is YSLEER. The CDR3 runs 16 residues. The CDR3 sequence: CASSQDISGGSYEQYF.

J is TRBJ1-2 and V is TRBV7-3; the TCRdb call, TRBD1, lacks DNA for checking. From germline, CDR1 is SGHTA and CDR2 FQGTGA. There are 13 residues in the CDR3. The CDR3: CASSLGGDGGYTF. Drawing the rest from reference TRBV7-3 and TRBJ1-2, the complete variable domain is GAGVSQTPSNKVTEKGKYVELRCDPISGHTALYWYRQSLGQGPEFLIYFQGTGAADDSGLPNDRFFAVRPEGSVSTLKIQRTERGDSAVYLCASSLGGDGGYTFGSGTRLTVV.

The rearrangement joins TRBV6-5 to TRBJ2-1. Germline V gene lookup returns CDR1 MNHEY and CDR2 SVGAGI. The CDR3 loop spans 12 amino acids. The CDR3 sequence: CASSHLGIEQFF.

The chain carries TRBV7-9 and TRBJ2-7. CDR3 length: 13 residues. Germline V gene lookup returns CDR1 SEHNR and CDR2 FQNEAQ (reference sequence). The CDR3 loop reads CASSSPISYEQYF.

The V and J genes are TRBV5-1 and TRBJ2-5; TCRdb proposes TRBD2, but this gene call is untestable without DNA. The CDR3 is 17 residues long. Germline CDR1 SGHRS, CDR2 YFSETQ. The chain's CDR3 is CASSFIPSGEYQETQYF.

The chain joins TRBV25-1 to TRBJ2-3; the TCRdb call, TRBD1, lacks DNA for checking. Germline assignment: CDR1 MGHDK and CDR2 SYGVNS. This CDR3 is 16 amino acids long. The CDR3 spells CASSEDGAGGTDTQYF.

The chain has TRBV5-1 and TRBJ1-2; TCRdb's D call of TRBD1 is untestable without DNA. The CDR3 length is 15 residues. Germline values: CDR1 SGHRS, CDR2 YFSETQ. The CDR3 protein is CASSLGTPANYGYTF.

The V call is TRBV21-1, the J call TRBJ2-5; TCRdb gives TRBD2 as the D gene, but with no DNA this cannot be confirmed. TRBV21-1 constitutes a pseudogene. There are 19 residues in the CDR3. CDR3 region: CASSTPDRKRGGDGETQYF.

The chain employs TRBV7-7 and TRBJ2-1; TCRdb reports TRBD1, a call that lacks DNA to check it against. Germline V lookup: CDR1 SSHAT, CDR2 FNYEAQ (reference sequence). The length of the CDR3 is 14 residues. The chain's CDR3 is CASSHNGRSNEQFF.

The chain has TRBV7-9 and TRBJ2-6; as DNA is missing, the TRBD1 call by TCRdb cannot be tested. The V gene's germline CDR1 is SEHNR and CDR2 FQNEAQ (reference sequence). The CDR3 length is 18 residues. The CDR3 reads CASSFPRDSSIGANVLTF.

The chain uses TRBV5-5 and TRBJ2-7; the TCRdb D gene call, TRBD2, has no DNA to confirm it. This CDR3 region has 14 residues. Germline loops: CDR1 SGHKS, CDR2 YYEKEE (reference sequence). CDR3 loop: CASSLESFSYEQYF.

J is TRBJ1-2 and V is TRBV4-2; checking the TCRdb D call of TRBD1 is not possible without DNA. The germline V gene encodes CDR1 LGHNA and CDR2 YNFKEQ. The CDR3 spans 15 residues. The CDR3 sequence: CASSQDGAGVDGYTF.

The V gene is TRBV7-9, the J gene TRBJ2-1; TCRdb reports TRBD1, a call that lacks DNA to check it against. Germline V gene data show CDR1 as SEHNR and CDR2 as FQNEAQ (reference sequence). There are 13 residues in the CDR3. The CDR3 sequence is CASDEGSYNEQFF.